The 5 T cell receptor beta chains below all came from one sample that was sequenced in a study of cytomegalovirus exposure and HLA in healthy donors. The PCR used 60 Vbeta and 13 Jbeta primers. Using immunoSEQ multiplex PCR, the repertoire was profiled, and TCRdb retains in-frame clones only, with some absent. Across 150,000 to 200,000 clones, the top ten clones capture about 0.8% of the sample. Sequencing was done on a sample of PBMCs. All receptors derive from a woman between 18 and 30 years old in good health and CMV-seropositive.

J is TRBJ2-1 and V is TRBV4-3, with D possibly being TRBD1 (5 bases). CDR1 and CDR2 from the germline V gene are LGHNA and YSLEER. The ends were cut back, 0 bases at V and 8 bases at J, with 20 bases in the middle. This CDR3 spans 17 amino acids. The CDR3 loop is CASSQDRLRVGIDEQFF. Written as DNA, the CDR3 is TGCGCCAGCAGCCAAGATCGTCTCAGGGTCGGTATAGATGAGCAGTTCTTC.

V is TRBV7-6 and J is TRBJ1-1; 8 positions match TRBD1. The germline gives CDR1 SGHVS, CDR2 FNYEAQ. With V trimmed by 5 bases and J by 0 bases, 5 bases remained unmatched. The CDR3 is 15 residues long. This chain's CDR3 is CASSLPGQVNTEAFF. CDR3 nucleotide sequence: TGTGCCAGCAGCCTTCCGGGACAGGTGAACACTGAAGCTTTCTTT.

The rearrangement uses TRBV7-8 and TRBJ1-1; 8 positions match TRBD1. CDR3 size: 16 residues. Germline lookup yields CDR1 SGHVS and CDR2 FQNEAQ. The V segment lost 5 bases and the J segment 0 bases; nucleotides outside the gene matches: 8. The CDR3 bases are TGTGCCAGCAGCCACAGGGGGGGGACCATGAACACTGAAGCTTTCTTT. Translated, it gives CASSHRGGTMNTEAFF.

The rearrangement uses TRBV19 and TRBJ2-3; D is uncertain. Germline CDR1 and CDR2: LNHDA and SQIVND (reference sequence). V was pared by 4 bases and J by 0 bases, with 11 bases between. The CDR3 contains 15 residues. This CDR3 reads CASSNFGGSTDTQYF. For the CDR3, the DNA is TGTGCCAGTAGTAATTTCGGCGGTAGCACAGATACGCAGTATTTT.

The chain is built from TRBV6-6 and TRBJ1-5; D unclear. V was trimmed by 8 bases and J by 2 bases, leaving 7 bases between them. Germline V gene data show CDR1 as MNHNY and CDR2 as SVGAGI (reference sequence). The CDR3 runs 12 residues. CDR3 bases: TGTGCCAGCTCAGAAGGCAATCAGCCCCAGCATTTT. Amino acids: CASSEGNQPQHF.